These 11 T cell receptor beta chains were sequenced from one sample in a study of Ad26.COV2.S vaccination and SARS-CoV-2 variants. This table comes from immunoSEQ multiplex PCR, and its TCRdb copy is limited to in-frame clones, with some not included. The sample shows more than 400,000 clones, about 90% of them seen only once. As for treatment: roughly 19 received Ad26.COV2.S at low or high dose, single or two shots; roughly five received placebo; per-sample allocation not given. Samples came from day 63 after the first vaccine or placebo injection. The sequencing used peripheral blood, collected in a trial of Ad26.COV2.S vaccine versus placebo. These receptors all come from a person between 18 and 65 years old who received the Ad26.COV2.S COVID-19 vaccine or a placebo.

The sample holds one count of this clone. The chain combines TRBV19 with TRBJ2-1, with 9 bases matching TRBD1. Unmatched junction bases numbered 1, after V lost 3 bases and J lost 1 base. Germline loops: CDR1 LNHDA, CDR2 SQIVND (reference sequence). The CDR3 spans 15 residues. As DNA, the CDR3 is TGTGCCAGTAGTATCGGGACAGGGTCCTACAATGAGCAGTTCTTC. Protein sequence: CASSIGTGSYNEQFF.

The chain has TRBV12-3 or TRBV12-4 and TRBJ1-1; no clear D gene. The V gene lost 3 bases and the J gene lost 6 bases, with 2 bases spanning the gap. The CDR3 length is 10 residues. Here the CDR3 DNA reads TGTGCCAGCAGTTTGTCTGAAGCTTTCTTT. Translating gives CASSLSEAFF.

This clone occurred once. The genes are TRBV7-6 and TRBJ1-5; TRBD1 matches at 7 bases. CDR1 and CDR2 (germline): SGHVS, FNYEAQ. The J segment lost 4 bases and the V segment lost 1 base, leaving 13 bases of the junction unmatched. This CDR3 is 18 amino acids long. This chain's CDR3 is CASSLDVGSTGVNQPQHF. CDR3 bases: TGTGCCAGCAGCTTAGACGTAGGTTCCACAGGGGTAAATCAGCCCCAGCATTTT.

The J gene is TRBJ2-7, the V gene TRBV11-2; TRBD2 might be the D (6 bases). Germline V gene sequence: CDR1 SGHAT, CDR2 FQNNGV. The V end was cut by 5 bases, the J end by 3 bases, with 11 bases between. This CDR3 is 13 amino acids long. CDR3 coding DNA: TGTGCCAGCAGCCGGAGGGCCTACTACGAGCAGTACTTC. It is translated as CASSRRAYYEQYF.

This rearrangement joins TRBV13 to TRBJ2-2, with D perhaps matching TRBD1 (6 bases). V lost 5 bases and J 9 bases, leaving 10 bases between the germline ends. Germline values: CDR1 PRHDT, CDR2 FYEKMQ (reference sequence). CDR3 size: 12 residues. The CDR3, as DNA: TGTGCCAGCAGCCTTCAGGGGTGGGAGCTGTTTTTT. Its protein product is CASSLQGWELFF.

The chain couples TRBV29-1 to TRBJ1-1; the match to TRBD1 covers 7 bases. The junction had 8 bases not matched to a gene; V was cut back by 6 bases and J by 10 bases. Germline CDR1 SQVTM, CDR2 ANQGSEA. The CDR3 runs 11 residues. CDR3 in amino acids: CSVITGVSAFF. In DNA, the CDR3 is TGCAGCGTCATTACAGGGGTTTCAGCTTTCTTT.

The gene calls are TRBV19 and TRBJ1-3, with 7 bases identical to TRBD1. CDR1 and CDR2 from the germline V gene are LNHDA and SQIVND (reference sequence). Unmatched junction bases numbered 6, after V lost 6 bases and J lost 1 base. The CDR3 is 15 amino acids. CDR3 DNA sequence: TGTGCCAGTAGACTCTACAGGGGTTCTGGAAACACCATATATTTT. It translates to CASRLYRGSGNTIYF.

The chain uses TRBV5-5 and TRBJ1-3, with D possibly being TRBD1 (5 bases). Trimming left V 4 bases short and J 0 bases short, with 14 bases between. The CDR3 extends over 16 amino acids. CDR1 SGHKS and CDR2 YYEKEE come from the germline V gene (reference sequence). CDR3 in amino acids: CASSPRGSSSGNTIYF. The CDR3, as DNA: TGTGCCAGCAGCCCCCGGGGGAGCTCCTCTGGAAACACCATATATTTT. The whole variable domain, filled in from reference TRBV5-5 and TRBJ1-3, reads DAGVTQSPTHLIKTRGQQVTLRCSPISGHKSVSWYQQVLGQGPQFIFQYYEKEERGRGNFPDRFSARQFPNYSSELNVNALLLGDSALYLCASSPRGSSSGNTIYFGEGSWLTVV.

The gene calls are TRBV5-1 and TRBJ2-7; D is possibly TRBD2 (7 bases). V was shortened by 1 base and J by 5 bases, with 16 bases between the two germline ends. The CDR3 runs 15 residues. Germline CDR1 and CDR2: SGHRS and YFSETQ. In DNA form, the CDR3 reads TGCGCCAGCAGCTTGCATCGGGGGGCGGAGAACGAGCAGTACTTC. Its protein is CASSLHRGAENEQYF.

The chain couples TRBV5-1 to TRBJ2-2; TRBD2 matches 7 bases. V trimming: 0 bases; J trimming: 6 bases; junction bases outside the gene matches: 8. The germline V gene has CDR1 SGHRS and CDR2 YFSETQ. The CDR3 is 16 amino acids. The DNA for the CDR3 is TGCGCCAGCAGCTTGGAGTTTAGACTAGCCGCCGGGGAGCTGTTTTTT. The encoded protein is CASSLEFRLAAGELFF.

The chain is built from TRBV25-1 and TRBJ2-1; tentative D call: TRBD2 (7 bases). Trimming stripped 2 bases from V and 0 bases from J, with 14 bases between. This CDR3 region has 17 residues. The germline CDR1 and CDR2 sequences are MGHDK and SYGVNS. CDR3 loop: CASSETAGHSSYNEQFF. CDR3 coding DNA: TGTGCCAGCAGTGAAACAGCGGGACATAGCTCCTACAATGAGCAGTTCTTC.